This T cell receptor (beta chain) was captured in a study of OX40 agonist ivuxolimab in advanced cancers. Assay used: immunoSEQ multiplex PCR; TCRdb lists only in-frame clones, some missing. Of around 70,000 clones in the sample, around 88% were seen once. The CDR3 is made up of 14 amino acids. V was clipped by 5 bases and J by 4 bases, with 14 bases between them. Germline V lookup: CDR1 MNHNS, CDR2 SASEGT. This rearrangement joins TRBV6-1 to TRBJ1-2; TRBD1 is a possible D gene (5 bases). The TCR sequence derives from an adult with an advanced solid tumor such as melanoma, head and neck, liver or kidney cancer. The sample was CD4+ or CD8+ T cells sorted from blood, taken in a trial of the OX40 agonist ivuxolimab. The DNA for the CDR3 is TGTGCCAGCAGTCCAACTTGGACAAGCTATGGCTACACCTTC. Encoded protein: CASSPTWTSYGYTF.